This TCR beta chain was captured in a study of lymphopenia after photon versus proton radiotherapy. Study-level points and caveats: Photon-treated patients lost naive T cells and TCR diversity; proton-treated stayed stable.

By share of the sample, this clone is large (0.1 to 1%). Its antigen is still unknown. This CDR3 contains 13 residues. Germline CDR1 and CDR2: SQVTM and ANQGSEA. Unmatched junction bases numbered 5, after V lost 7 bases and J lost 0 bases. Produced via immunoSEQ multiplex PCR; TCRdb's table is partial and in-frame only. The sample shows fewer than 9,500 clones, approximately 77% of them seen only once. The genes are TRBV29-1 and TRBJ2-7; 8 bases map to TRBD1. Sequences were derived from peripheral blood, sampled from a patient treated with photon-based radiotherapy. The source of this sequence is a young man with gastric cancer. The CDR3 protein is CSGLDRDSYEQYF. Here the CDR3 DNA reads TGCAGCGGCCTGGACAGGGACTCCTACGAGCAGTACTTC.